What follows is one TCR beta chain and its context. Its antigen has not been determined. No qualities accompany the bases; no much larger clone lies one base away. This record comes from a study of graft-versus-host responses after intestinal transplantation (dated by TCRdb to the early 2020s). With regard to the full study: The transplants that recipients got were multivisceral, liver-intestinal, or isolated intestinal. All recipients received anti-thymocyte globulin induction followed by maintenance tacrolimus and steroids for two to four years. After intestinal transplantation, graft-versus-host and host-versus-graft alloreactive T cell clones were followed in the graft, circulation and bone marrow using bulk TCR-beta CDR3 sequencing. Alloreactive clones were identified by sequencing pre-transplant mixed lymphocyte reaction products and comparing them with unstimulated pre-transplant donor and recipient T cells. Of the 20 to 30 intestinal transplant recipients enrolled in the cohort, one of whom was a retransplant, a few patients without pretransplant specimens were excluded. A peak of at least 4% donor T cells among recipient peripheral blood mononuclear cells was the definition used for donor T cell macrochimerism. Rather than being sequenced by the commercial service, samples from a few later patients were sequenced in-house on an Illumina MiSeq and processed with MiXCR.

Receptor libraries were prepared by the immunoSEQ multiplex PCR assay. For most patients, genomic DNA was isolated using the Qiagen DNeasy Blood and Tissue Kit and was shipped frozen to Adaptive Biotechnologies for TCR sequencing. For most patients, high-throughput TCR-beta CDR3 sequencing of genomic DNA was performed by Adaptive Biotechnologies. In the original analysis: TCR sequencing data for over 15 patients were retrieved from Adaptive's ImmunoSEQ software; three other patients were processed with MiXCR and VDJtools. To correct CD4 versus CD8 sorting errors, sequences present in both subsets at a frequency ratio below 5:1 were removed. CDR3 nucleotide sequences shared by donor and recipient were removed because the origin of these sequences could not be assigned. To be classed as alloreactive, a clone needed at least 2-fold expansion over unstimulated cells and a minimum CFSE-low frequency of 0.002% (template counts) or 0.001% (read counts). Clones were considered mappable if detected in sequenced pre-transplant spleen, lymph node, or MLR CFSE-low populations of the donor or recipient. The cumulative frequency of alloreactive clones was calculated as a percentage of all sequences, weighted by copy number. This is the immuneACCESS table as TCRdb keeps it, with only in-frame sequences that have V and J called. A part of the clones is gone; compared with another copy, unresolved V genes explain less than half, and the rest is unexplained. The V and J calls and the clone size are those of that table, but D and trimming were determined from the DNA. A total of around 100,000 clones appear in this sample, around 90% of them only once. The leading ten clones occupy approximately 0.22% of the sample.

Paper-wide results and their limitations: Conclusions were limited by the relatively low number and heterogeneity of intestinal transplant patients. In patients with donor T cell macrochimerism, the allografts had high GvH to HvG T cell clonal ratios. GvH clones were found in recipient bone marrow, and some of the GvH clones appeared earlier in ileal mucosa or blood, which is consistent with an intestinal mucosal origin. Early after transplant, peak levels of circulating GvH clones were associated with declines in HvG clones.

The sample's time point label, in plain terms: cells obtained before transplantation from donor or recipient. CD3+CD4+ and CD3+CD8+ populations were FACS-sorted from unstimulated pre-transplant donor and recipient cells taken from spleen or lymph nodes. Its CDR3 holds 15 amino acids, cysteine through phenylalanine. Just CDR3 DNA is preserved here, 45 bases in frame from base 1. V is pared back by 7 bases and J by 0 bases, with 15 bases lying between the germline termini. CDR1 and CDR2, per the germline V gene (reference sequence), are GTSNPN and SVGIG. The rearranged chain carries TRBV30 and TRBJ2-2; D gene: possibly TRBD2, on 5 matching bases. The sequence was collected from a human donor who was the organ donor for an intestinal transplant. Sequences were derived from unstimulated CD4+ T cells sorted from spleen or lymph node cells, sampled before transplant. The CDR3 protein is CASSWVATNTGELFF. The base sequence is TGTGCCTCCTCCTGGGTAGCGACGAACACCGGGGAGCTGTTTTTT.